The clone carrying this T cell receptor beta chain was detected only a few times. This record comes from a study of blood T cell repertoires in COVID-19. Study overall: Samples of COVID-19 (acute and convalescent) were obtained from the United States, Italy and Spain. The analysed material was cDNA or gDNA that came from T cells, B-cell-depleted T cells, or PBMCs.

Patients in Seattle were enrolled during active infection, then followed longitudinally. Trimming cost V 3 bases and J 4 bases, with 4 bases left between them. This CDR3 has 12 residues. Measured with immunoSEQ multiplex PCR; TCRdb has only the in-frame clones, and not every one. The sample contains about 80,000 clones, 78% of which appear only once. This chain connects TRBV12-3 or TRBV12-4 to TRBJ1-5; D not resolved. This TCR came from a man aged 60 to 75 with COVID-19, enrolled during active disease. The specimen was peripheral blood. The CDR3 protein is CASSLRNQPQHF. CDR3 bases: TGTGCCAGCAGTTTGAGGAATCAGCCCCAGCATTTT.